The subject of this entry is one T cell receptor beta chain. Its target is not known. The V and J ends lost 5 bases and 0 bases respectively, with 10 bases between them. Germline loops: CDR1 SNHLY, CDR2 FYNNEI. This CDR3 region has 15 residues. The PCR was carried out with 60 Vbeta primers and 13 Jbeta primers. Profiled with immunoSEQ multiplex PCR; TCRdb holds only in-frame clones, not every one. The sample lists about 92,000 clones, roughly 80% seen once, with 1% to 1.5% in the top ten. The data are from a study of cytomegalovirus exposure and HLA in healthy donors. Regarding the study as a whole: Compared with the roughly 670-donor mean, an Asian-associated ancestry cluster reportedly had fewer N-insertions, according to a later analysis.

The source material was PBMCs. The gene calls are TRBV2 and TRBJ1-4; D is unresolved. The TCR originated in a girl aged 2-15 years in good health and CMV-seropositive. Written as DNA, the CDR3 is TGTGCCAGCAGTCTAACAGACGCAACTAATGAAAAACTGTTTTTT. Translated: CASSLTDATNEKLFF.